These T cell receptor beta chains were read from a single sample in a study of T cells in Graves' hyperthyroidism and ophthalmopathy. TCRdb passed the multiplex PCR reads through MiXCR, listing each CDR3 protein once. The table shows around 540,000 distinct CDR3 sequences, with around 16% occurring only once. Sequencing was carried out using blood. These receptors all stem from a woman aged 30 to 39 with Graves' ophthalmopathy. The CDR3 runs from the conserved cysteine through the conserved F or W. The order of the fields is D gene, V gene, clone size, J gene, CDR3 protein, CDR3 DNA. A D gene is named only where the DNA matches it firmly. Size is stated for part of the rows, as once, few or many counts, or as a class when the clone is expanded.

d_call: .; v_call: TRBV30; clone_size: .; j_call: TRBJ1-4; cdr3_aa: CAGGLPTRKLFF; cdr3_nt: TGTGCGGGGGGACTCCCGACCAGAAAACTGTTTTTT
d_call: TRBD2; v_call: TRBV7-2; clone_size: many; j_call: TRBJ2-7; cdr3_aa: CASSPGRANTYEQYF; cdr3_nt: TGTGCCAGCAGCCCGGGGAGGGCCAACACCTACGAGCAGTACTTC
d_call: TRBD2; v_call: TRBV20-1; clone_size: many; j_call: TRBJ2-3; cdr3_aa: CSARVAVRGLAGGPSDTQYF; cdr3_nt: TGCAGTGCTAGAGTAGCCGTCAGGGGACTAGCGGGAGGGCCCTCCGATACGCAGTATTTT
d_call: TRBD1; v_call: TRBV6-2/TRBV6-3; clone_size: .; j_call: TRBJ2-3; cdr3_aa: CASSYWAARDRAMDTQYF; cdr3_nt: TGTGCCAGCAGTTACTGGGCTGCGCGGGACAGGGCTATGGATACGCAGTATTTT
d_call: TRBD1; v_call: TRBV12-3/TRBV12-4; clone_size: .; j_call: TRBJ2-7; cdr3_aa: CASSQDRGEHEQYF; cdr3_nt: TGTGCCAGCAGCCAAGACAGGGGCGAGCACGAGCAGTACTTC
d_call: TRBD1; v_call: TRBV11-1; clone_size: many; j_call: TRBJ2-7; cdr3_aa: CASSTPGQGTYEQYF; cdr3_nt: TGTGCCAGCAGCACACCGGGACAGGGGACCTACGAGCAGTACTTC
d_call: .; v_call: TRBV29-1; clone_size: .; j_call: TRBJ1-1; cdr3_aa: CSVEGGIGNTEAFF; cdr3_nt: TGCAGCGTTGAAGGGGGCATAGGCAACACTGAAGCTTTCTTT
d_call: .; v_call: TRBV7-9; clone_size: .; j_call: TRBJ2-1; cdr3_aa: CASSLVRDPNKQFF; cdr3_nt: TGTGCCAGCAGCTTAGTGCGTGACCCCAATAAGCAGTTCTTC
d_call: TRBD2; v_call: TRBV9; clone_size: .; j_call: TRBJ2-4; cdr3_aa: CASSLYRLAGRDKNIQYF; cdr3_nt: TGTGCCAGCAGCTTATACAGACTAGCGGGAAGGGACAAAAACATTCAGTACTTC
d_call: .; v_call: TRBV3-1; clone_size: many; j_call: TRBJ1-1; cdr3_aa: CASAPGRNTEAFF; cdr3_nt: TGTGCCAGCGCGCCGGGACGGAACACTGAAGCTTTCTTT
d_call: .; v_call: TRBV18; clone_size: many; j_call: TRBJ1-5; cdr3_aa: CASSPSANQPQHF; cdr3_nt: TGTGCCAGCTCACCTTCGGCGAATCAGCCCCAGCATTTT
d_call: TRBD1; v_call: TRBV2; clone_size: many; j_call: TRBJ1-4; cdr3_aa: CASSDRGREKLFF; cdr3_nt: TGTGCCAGCAGCGACAGGGGGAGGGAAAAACTGTTTTTT
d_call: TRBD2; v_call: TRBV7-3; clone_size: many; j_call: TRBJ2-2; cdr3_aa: CASSLLSGRSGELFF; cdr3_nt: TGTGCCAGCAGCTTGCTTAGCGGGAGGTCCGGGGAGCTGTTTTTT
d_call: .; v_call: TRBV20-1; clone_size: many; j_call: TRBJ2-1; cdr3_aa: CSARDLDFPHNEQFF; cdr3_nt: TGCAGTGCTAGAGATCTGGACTTCCCCCACAATGAGCAGTTCTTC
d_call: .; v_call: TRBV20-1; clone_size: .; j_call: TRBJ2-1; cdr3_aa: CSRIRELSNEQFF; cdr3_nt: TGCAGCAGGATACGGGAGTTGTCGAATGAGCAGTTCTTC
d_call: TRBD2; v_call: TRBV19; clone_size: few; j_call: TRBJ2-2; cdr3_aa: CASSAPGLAGEAGELFF; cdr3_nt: TGTGCCAGTAGTGCACCGGGACTAGCGGGAGAGGCCGGGGAGCTGTTTTTT
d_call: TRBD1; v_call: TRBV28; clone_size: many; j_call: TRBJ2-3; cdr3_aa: CASSGPGQGADTQYF; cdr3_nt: TGTGCCAGCAGCGGACCGGGACAGGGGGCGGATACGCAGTATTTT
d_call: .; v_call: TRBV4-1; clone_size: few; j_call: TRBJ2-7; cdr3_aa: CASSQEAEQYF; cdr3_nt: TGCGCCAGCAGCCAGGAAGCCGAGCAGTACTTC
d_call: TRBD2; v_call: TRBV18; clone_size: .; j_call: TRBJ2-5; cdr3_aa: CASTRAGVRTQYF; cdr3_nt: TGTGCCTCCACAAGGGCGGGAGTGCGGACCCAGTACTTC
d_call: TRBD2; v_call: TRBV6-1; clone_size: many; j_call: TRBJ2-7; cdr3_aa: CASTSGRAAYEQYF; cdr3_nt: TGTGCCAGCACCAGCGGGAGGGCCGCGTACGAGCAGTACTTC
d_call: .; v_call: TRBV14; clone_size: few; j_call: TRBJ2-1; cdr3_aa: CASSQVLGGNEQFF; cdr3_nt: TGTGCCAGCAGCCAAGTTTTGGGAGGAAATGAGCAGTTCTTC
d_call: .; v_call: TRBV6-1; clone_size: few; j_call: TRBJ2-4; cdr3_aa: CASSGTGAPKNIQYF; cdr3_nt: TGTGCCAGCAGTGGGACGGGGGCACCCAAAAACATTCAGTACTTC
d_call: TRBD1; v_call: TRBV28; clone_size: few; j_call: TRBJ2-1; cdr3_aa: CASSLGTGPNNEQFF; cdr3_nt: TGTGCCAGCAGTTTAGGGACAGGGCCCAACAATGAGCAGTTCTTC
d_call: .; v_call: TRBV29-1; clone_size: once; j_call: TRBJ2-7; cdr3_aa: CSVALTSSYEQYF; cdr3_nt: TGCAGCGTTGCTCTCACTAGTTCTTACGAGCAGTACTTC
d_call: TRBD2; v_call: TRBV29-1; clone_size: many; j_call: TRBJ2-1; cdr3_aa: CSVGQLAGNEQFF; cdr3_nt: TGCAGCGTTGGACAGCTAGCGGGGAATGAGCAGTTCTTC
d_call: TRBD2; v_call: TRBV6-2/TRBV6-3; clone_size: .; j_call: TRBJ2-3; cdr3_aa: CASRTDYSGSMIGTDTQYF; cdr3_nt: TGTGCCAGCAGGACAGACTATAGCGGGAGTATGATTGGCACAGATACGCAGTATTTT
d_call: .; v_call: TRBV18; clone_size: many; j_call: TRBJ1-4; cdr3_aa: CASSPPIVGNEKLFF; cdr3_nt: TGTGCCAGCTCACCACCGATTGTGGGAAATGAAAAACTGTTTTTT
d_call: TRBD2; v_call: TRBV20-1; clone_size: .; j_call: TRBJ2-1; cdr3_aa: CSAWGLAGGWYNEQFF; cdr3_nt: TGCAGTGCTTGGGGACTAGCGGGAGGTTGGTACAATGAGCAGTTCTTC
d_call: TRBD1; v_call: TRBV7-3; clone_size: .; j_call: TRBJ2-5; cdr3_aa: CASSPTGQDETQYF; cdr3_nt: TGTGCCAGCAGCCCCACTGGACAGGACGAGACCCAGTACTTC
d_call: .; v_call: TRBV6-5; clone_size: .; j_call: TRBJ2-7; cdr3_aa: CASSYSRAGSPFSYEQYF; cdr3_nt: TGTGCCAGCAGTTACTCGCGGGCAGGGTCCCCCTTCTCCTACGAGCAGTACTTC
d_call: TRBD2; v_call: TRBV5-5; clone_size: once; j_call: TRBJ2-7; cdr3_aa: CASGTGLAGSYEQYF; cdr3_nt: TGTGCCAGCGGCACTGGACTAGCGGGCTCCTACGAGCAGTACTTC
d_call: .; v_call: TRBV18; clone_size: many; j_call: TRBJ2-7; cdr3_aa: CASSPLPLHEQYF; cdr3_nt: TGTGCCAGCTCACCCCTTCCCCTCCACGAGCAGTACTTC
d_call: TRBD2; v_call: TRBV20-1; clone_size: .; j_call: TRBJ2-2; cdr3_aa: CSARDGTRELFF; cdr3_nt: TGCAGTGCTAGAGACGGGACTAGGGAGCTGTTTTTT
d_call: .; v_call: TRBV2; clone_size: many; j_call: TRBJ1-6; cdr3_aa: CASSFADSPLHF; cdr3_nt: TGTGCCAGCAGCTTCGCTGATTCACCCCTCCACTTT
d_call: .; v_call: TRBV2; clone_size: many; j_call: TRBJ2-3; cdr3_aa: CASSAPESTDTQYF; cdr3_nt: TGTGCCAGCAGTGCCCCAGAGAGCACAGATACGCAGTATTTT
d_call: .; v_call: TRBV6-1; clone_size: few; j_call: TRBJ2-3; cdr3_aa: CASSWEGASTDTQYF; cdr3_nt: TGTGCCAGCAGTTGGGAGGGGGCGAGCACAGATACGCAGTATTTT
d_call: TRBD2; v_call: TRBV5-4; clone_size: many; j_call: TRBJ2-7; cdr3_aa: CASSLDGAGGYYEQYF; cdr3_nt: TGTGCCAGCAGCTTGGATGGGGCGGGAGGGTACTACGAGCAGTACTTC